Detailed here is one T cell receptor beta chain. The CDR3 is 15 residues long. These data originate in a study of PD-L1 blockade in urothelial cancer. Study overall: Treatment start was followed by blood analysis at 3 weeks (second dose) and again at 6 weeks.

Libraries were prepared by immunoSEQ multiplex PCR; TCRdb keeps only in-frame clonotypes and omits some of them. The table has 35,000 to 55,000 clones, approximately 77% seen once. The rearrangement links TRBV21-1 to TRBJ2-6; the listed D gene, TRBD2, was not tested against the DNA. TRBV21-1 represents a pseudogene. The sequences come from PBMCs, collected around atezolizumab (anti-PD-L1) treatment. The receptor comes from a man aged 65 to 85 with urothelial cancer. The CDR3 region is CASSNVDSGANVLTF. The CDR3 DNA sequence: TGTGCCAGCAGCAATGTAGATTCTGGGGCCAACGTCCTGACTTTC.